This is a list of T cell receptor beta chains from one sample in a study of identical twins. TCRdb re-called the 5' RACE reads through MiXCR, storing one row per CDR3 protein. The sample contains roughly 230,000 distinct CDR3 sequences, about 8.3% of which appear only once. These data were also filed under a second study, of yellow fever vaccine responses in identical twins.

The sequencing input was CD8+ T cells sorted from blood. These receptors were obtained from a woman younger than 30 in good health. Each CDR3 is given with its conserved first and last residue. Each record gives: D gene, V gene, clone size, J gene, CDR3 protein. The D gene is left open where the match is weak. The size field is filled for only some rows; it gives once, few, many or a size class.

>TRBD2|TRBV29-1|many|TRBJ2-1
CSVASGTSGRAGSYNEQFF
>TRBD2|TRBV3-1|many|TRBJ2-5
CASSQLAGGYQETQYF
>TRBD1|TRBV4-3|many|TRBJ2-1
CASSRDRSYNEQFF
>NA|TRBV5-1|NA|TRBJ2-7
CASSLLGMAEQYF
>NA|TRBV15|many|TRBJ2-2
CATSREGQLLTGELFF
>TRBD1|TRBV7-6|few|TRBJ1-6
CASSQKMTGGNSPLHF
>TRBD2|TRBV20-1|NA|TRBJ2-3
CSAPGLAGITDTQYF
>TRBD1|TRBV20-1|few|TRBJ2-7
CSARSDRVPYEQYF
>NA|TRBV5-6|few|TRBJ2-3
CASSNAGALGTQYF
>TRBD1|TRBV2|NA|TRBJ2-7
CASRQGVYEQYF
>NA|TRBV5-6|few|TRBJ2-1
CASSFRGWYNEQFF
>NA|TRBV24-1|NA|TRBJ2-2
CATSDENTGELFF
>NA|TRBV5-1|many|TRBJ1-2
CASSSSRHTGGEGYTF
>TRBD2|TRBV11-2|few|TRBJ2-1
CASSPGPTSGSLEQFF
>TRBD1|TRBV27|many|TRBJ1-2
CASRNRGTNYGYTF
>NA|TRBV12-3/TRBV12-4|many|TRBJ2-7
CASSLGGDLLEQYF
>NA|TRBV7-9|NA|TRBJ2-7
CASSWEPSYEQYF
>NA|TRBV2|few|TRBJ2-7
CASSRDKTYEQYF
>NA|TRBV5-6|many|TRBJ2-7
CASSSGPFYEQYF
>NA|TRBV4-3|few|TRBJ2-3
CASSQTLAWGDTQYF
>TRBD1|TRBV29-1|many|TRBJ2-1
CSAYGDRADEQFF
>TRBD2|TRBV5-8|many|TRBJ2-5
CASSFGGAETQYF
>TRBD2|TRBV4-3|NA|TRBJ2-7
CASSHELADSYEQYF